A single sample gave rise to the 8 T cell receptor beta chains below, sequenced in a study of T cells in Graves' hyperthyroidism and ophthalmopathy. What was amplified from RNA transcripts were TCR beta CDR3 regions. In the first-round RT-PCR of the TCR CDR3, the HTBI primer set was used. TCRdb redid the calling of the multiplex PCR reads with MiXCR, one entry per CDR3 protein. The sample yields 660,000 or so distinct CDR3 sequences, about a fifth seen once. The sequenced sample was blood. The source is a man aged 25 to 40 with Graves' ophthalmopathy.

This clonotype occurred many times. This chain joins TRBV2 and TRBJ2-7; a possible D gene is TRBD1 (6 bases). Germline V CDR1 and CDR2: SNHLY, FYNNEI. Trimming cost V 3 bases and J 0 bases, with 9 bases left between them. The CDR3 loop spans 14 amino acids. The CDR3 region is CASSDRDTSYEQYF. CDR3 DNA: TGTGCCAGCAGTGATAGGGACACCTCCTACGAGCAGTACTTC.

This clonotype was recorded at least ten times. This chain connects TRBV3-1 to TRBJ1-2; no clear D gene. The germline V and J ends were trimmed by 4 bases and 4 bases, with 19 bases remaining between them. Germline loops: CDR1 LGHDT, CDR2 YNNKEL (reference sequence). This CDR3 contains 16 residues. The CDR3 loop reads CASSPPWPGLGYGYTF. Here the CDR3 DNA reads TGTGCCAGCAGCCCCCCTTGGCCGGGCTTGGGCTATGGCTACACCTTC.

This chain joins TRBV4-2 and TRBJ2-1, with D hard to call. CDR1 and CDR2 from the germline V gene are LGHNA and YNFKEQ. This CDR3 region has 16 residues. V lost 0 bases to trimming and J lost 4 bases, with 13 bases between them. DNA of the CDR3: TGTGCCAGCAGCCAAGATATCGTTGGAACTTACAATGAGCAGTTCTTC. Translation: CASSQDIVGTYNEQFF.

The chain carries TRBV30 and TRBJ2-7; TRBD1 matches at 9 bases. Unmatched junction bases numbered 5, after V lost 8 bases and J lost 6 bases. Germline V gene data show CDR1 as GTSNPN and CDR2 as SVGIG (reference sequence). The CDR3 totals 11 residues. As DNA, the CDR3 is TGTGCCGCTACGACAGGGGGCGAGCAGTACTTC. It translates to CAATTGGEQYF.

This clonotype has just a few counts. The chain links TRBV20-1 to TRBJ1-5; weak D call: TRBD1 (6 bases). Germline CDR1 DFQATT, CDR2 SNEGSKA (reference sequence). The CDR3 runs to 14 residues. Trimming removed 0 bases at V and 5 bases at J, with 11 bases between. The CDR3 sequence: CSARDGAGDQPQHF. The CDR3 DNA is TGCAGTGCTAGAGATGGGGCAGGGGATCAGCCCCAGCATTTT.

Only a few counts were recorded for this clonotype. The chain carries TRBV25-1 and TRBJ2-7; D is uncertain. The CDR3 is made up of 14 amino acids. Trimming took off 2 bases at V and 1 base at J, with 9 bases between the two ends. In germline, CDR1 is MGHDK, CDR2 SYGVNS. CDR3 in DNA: TGTGCCAGCAGTGAAACCCCAGGTTCCTACGAGCAGTACTTC. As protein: CASSETPGSYEQYF.

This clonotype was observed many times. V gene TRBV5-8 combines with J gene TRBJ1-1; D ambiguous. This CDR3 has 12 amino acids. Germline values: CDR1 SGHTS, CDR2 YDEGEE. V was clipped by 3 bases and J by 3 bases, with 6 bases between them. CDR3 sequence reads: CASSSQHTEAFF. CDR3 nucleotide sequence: TGTGCCAGCAGCTCCCAACACACTGAAGCTTTCTTT. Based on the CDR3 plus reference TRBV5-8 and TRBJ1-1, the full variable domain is EAGVTQSPTHLIKTRGQQATLRCSPISGHTSVYWYQQALGLGLQFLLWYDEGEERNRGNFPPRFSGRQFPNYSSELNVNALELEDSALYLCASSSQHTEAFFGQGTRLTVV.

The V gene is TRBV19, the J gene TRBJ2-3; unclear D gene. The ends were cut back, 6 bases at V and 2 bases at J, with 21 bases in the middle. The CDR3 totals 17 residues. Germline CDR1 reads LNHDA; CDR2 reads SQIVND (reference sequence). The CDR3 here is CASSITSWAGTTDTQYF. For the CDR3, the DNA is TGTGCCAGTAGCATAACCTCGTGGGCAGGAACCACAGATACGCAGTATTTT.